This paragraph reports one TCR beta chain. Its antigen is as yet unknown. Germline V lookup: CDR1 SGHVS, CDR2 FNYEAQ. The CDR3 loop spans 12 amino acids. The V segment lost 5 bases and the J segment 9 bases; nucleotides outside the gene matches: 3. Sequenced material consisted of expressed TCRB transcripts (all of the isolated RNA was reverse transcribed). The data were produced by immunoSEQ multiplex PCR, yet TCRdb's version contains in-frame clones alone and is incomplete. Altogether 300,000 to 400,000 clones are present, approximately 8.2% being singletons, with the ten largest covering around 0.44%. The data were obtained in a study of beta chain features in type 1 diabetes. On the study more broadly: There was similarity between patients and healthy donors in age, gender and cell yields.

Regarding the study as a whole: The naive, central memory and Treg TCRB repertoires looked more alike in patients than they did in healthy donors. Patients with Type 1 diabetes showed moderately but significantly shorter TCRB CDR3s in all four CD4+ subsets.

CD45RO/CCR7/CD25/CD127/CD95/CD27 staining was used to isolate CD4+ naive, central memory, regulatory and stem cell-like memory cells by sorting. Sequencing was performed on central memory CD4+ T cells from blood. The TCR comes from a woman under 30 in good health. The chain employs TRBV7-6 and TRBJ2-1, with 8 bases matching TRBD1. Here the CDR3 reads CASSPTGVEQFF. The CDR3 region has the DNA TGTGCCAGCAGCCCGACAGGGGTTGAGCAGTTCTTC.